The clone carrying this TCR beta chain was observed a handful of times. What it binds is unknown. This sample is drawn from a study of T cells after posttransplantation cyclophosphamide. Points from the study as a whole: Recipient CMV seropositivity and CMV reactivation strongly tracked TRB clonality. TRB overlap between skin or GI tissue T cells and blood was limited. Donor CD8+ memory clones often dominated recipient blood repertoires at later times.

Sequencing used immunoSEQ multiplex PCR; TCRdb keeps in-frame clones, though not all of them. The sample presents tens of thousands of clones, none singletons. CDR1 and CDR2 (germline): MNHEY, SMNVEV (reference sequence). CDR3 length equals 15 residues. The junction had 12 bases not matched to a gene; V was cut back by 6 bases and J by 8 bases. The related graft donor's blood sample was taken on the day of bone marrow donation. The TCR sequence derives from a man aged 35-49 years in good health, CMV-negative, and a related stem cell transplant donor. The chain has TRBV27 and TRBJ2-1; 8 nucleotides agree with TRBD1. The specimen was PBMCs. CDR3 sequence (DNA): TGTGCCAGCAGCCAAGTAGGGACAGGCACCGATGAGCAGTTCTTC. It is translated as CASSQVGTGTDEQFF.